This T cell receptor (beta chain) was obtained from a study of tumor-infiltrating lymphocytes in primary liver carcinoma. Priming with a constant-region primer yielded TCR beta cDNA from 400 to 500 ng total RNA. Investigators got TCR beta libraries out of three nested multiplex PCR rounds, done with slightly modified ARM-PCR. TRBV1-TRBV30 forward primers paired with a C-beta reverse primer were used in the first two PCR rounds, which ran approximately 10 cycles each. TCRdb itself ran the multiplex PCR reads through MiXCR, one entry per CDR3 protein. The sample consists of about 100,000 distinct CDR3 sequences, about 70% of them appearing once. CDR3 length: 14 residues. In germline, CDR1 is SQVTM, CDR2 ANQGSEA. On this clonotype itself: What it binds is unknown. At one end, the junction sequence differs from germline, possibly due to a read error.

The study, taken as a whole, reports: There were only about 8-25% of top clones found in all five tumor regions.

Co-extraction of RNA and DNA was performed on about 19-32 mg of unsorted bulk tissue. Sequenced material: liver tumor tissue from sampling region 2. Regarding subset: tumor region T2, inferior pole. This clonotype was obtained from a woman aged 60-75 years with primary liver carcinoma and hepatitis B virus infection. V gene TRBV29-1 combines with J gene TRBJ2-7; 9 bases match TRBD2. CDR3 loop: CSAWTSASSYEQYF. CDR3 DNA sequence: TGCAGCGCTTGGACTAGCGCGAGCTCCTATGAGCAGTACTTC.